Included here is one T cell receptor (beta chain) sequence, with context. This clonotype came up a few times. Its antigen remains unidentified. No base qualities exist here, and no much larger clone lies one base off it. The method was 5' RACE. The instrument was a NextSeq 500. To allow correction of PCR and sequencing errors, the TCR library protocol tagged every TCR cDNA molecule with a unique molecular identifier. The authors processed their data as follows. TCR identification, UMI-based error correction and CDR3 extraction were all carried out with Decombinator tools. Expanded TCRs were defined as those above a frequency of 2 per 1,000, corresponding to the top 1% of the tumor frequency distribution. Each repertoire was subsampled 100 times to 5,000 TCRs, after which Renyi diversity was computed with the R vegan package. CDR3 similarity networks were built from amino acid triplet string-kernel similarity, with CDR3s being connected when pairwise similarity was above 0.82. The public sequencing data were trimmed at Q25 with fastp and processed into clonotypes with MiXCR by TCRdb, which kept only in-frame beta chains. Entries are consolidated by CDR3 protein sequence, retaining the most common genes and DNA. These V and J calls rely on TCRdb rather than the paper's analysis. The sample table records tens of thousands of distinct CDR3 sequences; 12% of these occur just once. The ten largest clonotypes hold about two fifths of the sample.

This entry belongs to a study of spatial heterogeneity in lung cancer (dated by TCRdb to about 2019). General notes on the study: Beta-chain transcripts were consistently detected in greater numbers than alpha-chain transcripts, which likely reflects a higher abundance of beta-chain transcripts. In the raw uncorrected reads, each unique combination of TCR and UMI appeared on average more than ten times. The study quantitatively compared TCR alpha and beta repertoires across multiple tumor regions, matched nontumor lung and blood in non-small cell lung cancer. Nonsynonymous mutation counts, determined by whole-exome sequencing of tumor tissue, were related to TCR repertoire features. At surgery, both alpha and beta chains were TCR-sequenced in 200 to 250 tumor regions, approximately 64 matched nontumor lung samples and 50 to 60 PBMC samples.

Per the publication, the time point label means: sample taken at primary tumor resection. The donors were about 65 patients from the lung TRACERx cohort who had early-stage, untreated non-small cell lung cancer. For TCR sequencing, whole RNA was extracted from tumor and nontumor lung tissue, or from cryopreserved PBMC samples, and no cell sorting was done. Patients were selected for TCR sequencing only if sufficient RNA was available from at least two tumor regions. Study-wide conclusions, independent of this receptor: Confirming at a functional level the hypothesis that regional TCRs recognize regional mutations was considered to require additional single-cell paired TCR alpha and beta sequencing. Ubiquitous expanded tumor TCRs showed up in blood more often at tumor resection than at routine follow-up.

This receptor was obtained from a male donor with early-stage non-small cell lung cancer. This specimen was PBMCs, taken at surgery.

The DNA sequence reads TGTGCCAGCAGTTCCAGTGGGATCCGAGAGACCCAGTACTTC. This sequence encodes CASSSSGIRETQYF. Rearrangement joined TRBV12-3 or TRBV12-4 to TRBJ2-5; confidence is insufficient to name the D gene. Relative to germline, V is 4 bases shorter and J is 4 bases shorter, with 13 bases between their ends. The CDR3 covers 14 residues, taking in both the cysteine and the phenylalanine. The sequence is cut down to CDR3 DNA, 42 bases in frame from base 1.